This T cell receptor beta chain was captured by sequencing in a study of cytomegalovirus exposure and HLA in healthy donors. Whole-study context: There were around 390 genotyped donors. Of these, 75% to 90% fell in the genetic ancestry cluster associated with self-reported Caucasian donors. Study-wide results and limits: The presence/absence work took it that sequencing depth was about the same across donors. Later analysis placed DRB1 highest and HLA-C lowest in TCR association rates, which differed by HLA locus.

Comment on this clone: The antigen is not known.

Unrecorded for this donor was the CMV serostatus. Trimming at V came to 5 bases and at J to 7 bases, leaving 9 bases not matched to a gene. Germline V gene lookup returns CDR1 WNHNN and CDR2 SYGVQD (reference sequence). The CDR3 totals 15 residues. The study ran its PCR with 60 Vbeta and 13 Jbeta primers. Only in-frame clones appear in the TCRdb table, and some are missing; sequencing was by immunoSEQ multiplex PCR. The sample consists of over 95,000 clones, around three quarters of them appearing once. What was sequenced was PBMCs. The rearrangement links TRBV10-1 to TRBJ2-1; the match to TRBD1 covers 9 bases. The sequence came from a human donor in good health. The CDR3 region is CASSPSGTGRNEQFF. The CDR3 coding sequence is TGCGCCAGCAGTCCTTCCGGGACAGGGAGGAATGAGCAGTTCTTC.